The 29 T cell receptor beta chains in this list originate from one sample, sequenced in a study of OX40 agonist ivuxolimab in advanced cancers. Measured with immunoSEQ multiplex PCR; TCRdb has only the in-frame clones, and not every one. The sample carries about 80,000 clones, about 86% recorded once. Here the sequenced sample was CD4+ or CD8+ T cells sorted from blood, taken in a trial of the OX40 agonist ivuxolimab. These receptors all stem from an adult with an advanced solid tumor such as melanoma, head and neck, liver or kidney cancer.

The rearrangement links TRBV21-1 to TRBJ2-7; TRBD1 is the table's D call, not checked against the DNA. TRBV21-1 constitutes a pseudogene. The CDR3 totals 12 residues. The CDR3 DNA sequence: TGTGCCAGCAGCAAAGTGCAGGGAGAGCAGTACTTC. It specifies CASSKVQGEQYF.

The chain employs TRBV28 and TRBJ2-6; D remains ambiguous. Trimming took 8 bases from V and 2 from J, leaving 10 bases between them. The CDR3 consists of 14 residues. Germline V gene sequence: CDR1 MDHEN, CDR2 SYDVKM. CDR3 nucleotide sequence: TGTGCCAGCCGTTCGCGTGCTGGGGCCAACGTCCTGACTTTC. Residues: CASRSRAGANVLTF. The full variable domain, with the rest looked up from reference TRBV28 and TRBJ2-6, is DVKVTQSSRYLVKRTGEKVFLECVQDMDHENMFWYRQDPGLGLRLIYFSYDVKMKEKGDIPEGYSVSREKKERFSLILESASTNQTSMYLCASRSRAGANVLTFGAGSRLTVL.

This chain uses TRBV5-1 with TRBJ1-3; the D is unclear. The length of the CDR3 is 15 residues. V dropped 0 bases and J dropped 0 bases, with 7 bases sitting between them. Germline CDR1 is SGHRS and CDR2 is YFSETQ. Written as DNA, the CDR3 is TGCGCCAGCAGCTTGGGTAGCTACTCTGGAAACACCATATATTTT. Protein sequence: CASSLGSYSGNTIYF.

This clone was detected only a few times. The DNA of the CDR3 is TGCGCCAGCAGCCAAGAAGACAGAATAAGCTCCTACGAGCAGTACTTC. Translating gives CASSQEDRISSYEQYF. The chain uses TRBV4-1 and TRBJ2-7; tentative D call: TRBD1 (5 bases). CDR3 size: 16 residues. V was cut by 0 bases and J by 0 bases, with 12 bases left in between. Germline V gene sequence: CDR1 MGHRA, CDR2 YSYEKL.

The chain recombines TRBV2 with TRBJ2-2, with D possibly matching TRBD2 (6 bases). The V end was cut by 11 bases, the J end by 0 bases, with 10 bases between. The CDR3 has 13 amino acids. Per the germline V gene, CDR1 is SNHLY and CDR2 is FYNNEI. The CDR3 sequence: CALGSSNTGELFF. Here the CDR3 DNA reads TGTGCCCTCGGGAGTTCGAACACCGGGGAGCTGTTTTTT.

The CDR3 is CASSLADPSYNEQFF. The CDR3 DNA reads TGCGCCAGCAGCTTGGCCGACCCCTCCTACAATGAGCAGTTCTTC. This chain joins TRBV5-1 and TRBJ2-1; no reliable D call. The CDR3 runs 15 residues. From germline, CDR1 is SGHRS and CDR2 YFSETQ. Trimming pared 0 bases from V and 0 bases from J, leaving 7 bases between.

The DNA for the CDR3 is TGTGCCAGCAGTAGGGATCGGGCTATGGGCAATGAGCAGTTCTTC. Amino acids: CASSRDRAMGNEQFF. The gene calls are TRBV28 and TRBJ2-1; D is unclear. The germline V and J ends were trimmed by 5 bases and 6 bases, with 17 bases remaining between them. Per the germline V gene, CDR1 is MDHEN and CDR2 is SYDVKM. This CDR3 region has 15 residues.

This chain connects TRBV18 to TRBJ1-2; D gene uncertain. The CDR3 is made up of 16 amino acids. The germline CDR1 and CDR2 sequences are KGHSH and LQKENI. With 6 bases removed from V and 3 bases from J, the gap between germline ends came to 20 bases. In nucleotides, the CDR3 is TGTGCCAGCTCCAAAACGAGGGAGGGCACGGACTATGGCTACACCTTC. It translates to CASSKTREGTDYGYTF.

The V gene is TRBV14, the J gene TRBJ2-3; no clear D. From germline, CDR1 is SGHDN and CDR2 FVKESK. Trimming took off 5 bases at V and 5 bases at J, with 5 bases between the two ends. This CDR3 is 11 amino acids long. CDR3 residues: CASSIRDTQYF. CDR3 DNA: TGTGCCAGCAGCATTAGAGATACGCAGTATTTT.

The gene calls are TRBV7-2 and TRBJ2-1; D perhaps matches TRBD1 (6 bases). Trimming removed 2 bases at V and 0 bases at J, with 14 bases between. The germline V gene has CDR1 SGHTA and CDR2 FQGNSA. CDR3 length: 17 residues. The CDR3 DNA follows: TGTGCCAGCAGCTTATATCATCGACAGGTCTCCTACAATGAGCAGTTCTTC. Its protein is CASSLYHRQVSYNEQFF.

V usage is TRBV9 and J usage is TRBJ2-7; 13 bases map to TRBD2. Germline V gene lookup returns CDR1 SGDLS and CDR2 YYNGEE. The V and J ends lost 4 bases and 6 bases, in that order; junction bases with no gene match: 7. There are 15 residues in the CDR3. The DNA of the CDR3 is TGTGCCAGCAGCCCTCGGACTAGCGGGAGTCGCGAGCAGTACTTC. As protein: CASSPRTSGSREQYF.

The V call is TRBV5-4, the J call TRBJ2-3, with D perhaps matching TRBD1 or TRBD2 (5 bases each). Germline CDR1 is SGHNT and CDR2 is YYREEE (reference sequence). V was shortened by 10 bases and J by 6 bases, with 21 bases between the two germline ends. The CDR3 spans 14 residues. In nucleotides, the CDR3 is TGTGCCTGCCACCGACCGGGACGAGAGGATACGCAGTATTTT. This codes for CACHRPGREDTQYF.

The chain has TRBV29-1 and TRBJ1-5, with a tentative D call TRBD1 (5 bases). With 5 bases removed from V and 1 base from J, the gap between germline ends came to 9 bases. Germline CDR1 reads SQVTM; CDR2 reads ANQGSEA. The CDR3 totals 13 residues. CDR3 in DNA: TGCAGCGTTCGGAGGGACAGCAATCAGCCCCAGCATTTT. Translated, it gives CSVRRDSNQPQHF.

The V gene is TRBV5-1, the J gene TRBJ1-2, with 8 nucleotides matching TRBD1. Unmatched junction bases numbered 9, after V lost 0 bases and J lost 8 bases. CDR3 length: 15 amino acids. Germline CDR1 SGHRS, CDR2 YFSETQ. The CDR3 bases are TGCGCCAGCAGCTTGGATGGACAGGGAGGAAAAGGCTACACCTTC. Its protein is CASSLDGQGGKGYTF.

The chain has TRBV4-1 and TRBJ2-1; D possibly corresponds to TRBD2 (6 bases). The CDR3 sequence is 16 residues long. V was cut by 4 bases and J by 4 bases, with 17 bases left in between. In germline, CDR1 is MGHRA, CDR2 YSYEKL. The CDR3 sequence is CASSPFAGLRYNEQFF. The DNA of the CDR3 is TGCGCCAGCAGCCCATTCGCGGGACTCCGGTACAATGAGCAGTTCTTC.

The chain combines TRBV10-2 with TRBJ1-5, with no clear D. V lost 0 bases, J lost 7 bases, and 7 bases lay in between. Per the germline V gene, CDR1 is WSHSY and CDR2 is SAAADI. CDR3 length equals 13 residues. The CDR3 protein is CASSESEWQPQHF. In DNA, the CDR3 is TGCGCCAGCAGTGAGTCGGAGTGGCAGCCCCAGCATTTT.

The CDR3 DNA reads as TGTGCCAGTCTGAGGTCAGGGGTTGCTGAAAAACTGTTTTTT. It encodes CASLRSGVAEKLFF. This chain uses TRBV28 with TRBJ1-4, with D possibly TRBD1 on 6 matching bases. Between the trimmed V and J ends, which lost 9 bases and 7 bases, there was a span of 18 bases. Per germline, CDR1 MDHEN and CDR2 SYDVKM. The length of the CDR3 is 14 residues. Full variable domain (rest looked up from reference TRBV28 and TRBJ1-4): DVKVTQSSRYLVKRTGEKVFLECVQDMDHENMFWYRQDPGLGLRLIYFSYDVKMKEKGDIPEGYSVSREKKERFSLILESASTNQTSMYLCASLRSGVAEKLFFGSGTQLSVL.

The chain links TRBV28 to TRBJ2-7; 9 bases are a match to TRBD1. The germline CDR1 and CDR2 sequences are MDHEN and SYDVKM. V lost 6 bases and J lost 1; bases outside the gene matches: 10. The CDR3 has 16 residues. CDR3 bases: TGTGCCAGCAGAGAAAGATGGACAGGGGCGTCCTACGAGCAGTACTTC. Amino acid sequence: CASRERWTGASYEQYF.

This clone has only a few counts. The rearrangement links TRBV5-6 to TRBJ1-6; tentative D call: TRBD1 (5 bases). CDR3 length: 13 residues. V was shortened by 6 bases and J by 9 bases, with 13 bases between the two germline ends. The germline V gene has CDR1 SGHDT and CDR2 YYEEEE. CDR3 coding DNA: TGTGCCAGCAAGACAGAGGATGGTTCACCCCTCCACTTT. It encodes CASKTEDGSPLHF.

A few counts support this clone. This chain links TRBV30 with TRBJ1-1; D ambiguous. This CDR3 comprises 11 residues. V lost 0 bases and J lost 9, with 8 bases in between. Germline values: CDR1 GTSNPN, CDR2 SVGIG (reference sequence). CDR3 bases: TGTGCCTGGAGTGTCGGAGATAAAGCTTTCTTT. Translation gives CAWSVGDKAFF.

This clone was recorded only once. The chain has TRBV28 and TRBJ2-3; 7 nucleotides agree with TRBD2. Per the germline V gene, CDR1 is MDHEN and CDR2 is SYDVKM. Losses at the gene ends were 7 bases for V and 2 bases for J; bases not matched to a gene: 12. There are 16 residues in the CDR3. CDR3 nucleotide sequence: TGTGCCAGCACGGAATTTGGGGGAGGGCACACAGATACGCAGTATTTT. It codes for CASTEFGGGHTDTQYF.

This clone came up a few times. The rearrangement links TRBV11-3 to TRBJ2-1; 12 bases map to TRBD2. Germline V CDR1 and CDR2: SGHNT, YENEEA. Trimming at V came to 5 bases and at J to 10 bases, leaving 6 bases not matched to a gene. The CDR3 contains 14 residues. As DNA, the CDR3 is TGTGCCAGCAGCACCGGGACTAGCGGGCGGGAGCAGTTCTTC. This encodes CASSTGTSGREQFF.

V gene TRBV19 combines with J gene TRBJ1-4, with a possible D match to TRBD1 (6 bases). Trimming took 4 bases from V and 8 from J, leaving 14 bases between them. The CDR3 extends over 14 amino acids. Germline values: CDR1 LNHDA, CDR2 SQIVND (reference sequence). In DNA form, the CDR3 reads TGTGCCAGTAGTACACTAAGGGGGGTAGAAAAACTGTTTTTT. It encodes CASSTLRGVEKLFF.

The CDR3 is CASSYTPTVSAYEQYF. The DNA of the CDR3 is TGTGCCAGCAGTTACACCCCGACAGTCTCCGCCTACGAGCAGTACTTC. The chain uses TRBV6-5 and TRBJ2-7; D is perhaps TRBD1 (5 bases). The CDR3 runs to 16 residues. V was shortened by 2 bases and J by 2 bases, with 16 bases between the two germline ends. Germline-derived CDR1 and CDR2 are MNHEY and SVGAGI.

DNA of the CDR3: TGTGCCAGCAGTCTCAGGGATGTTAGAGCTTTCTTT. Amino acid sequence: CASSLRDVRAFF. V is TRBV6-6 and J is TRBJ1-1; a weak D match, TRBD1 (5 bases). From germline, CDR1 is MNHNY and CDR2 SVGAGI (reference sequence). The CDR3 contains 12 residues. Trimming stripped 5 bases from V and 10 bases from J, with 14 bases between.

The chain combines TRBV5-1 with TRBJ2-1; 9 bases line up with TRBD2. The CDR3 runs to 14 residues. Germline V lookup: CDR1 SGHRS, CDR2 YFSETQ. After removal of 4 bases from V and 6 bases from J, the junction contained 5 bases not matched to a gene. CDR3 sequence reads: CASSLWGLANEQFF. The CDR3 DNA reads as TGCGCCAGCAGCCTCTGGGGACTAGCCAATGAGCAGTTCTTC.

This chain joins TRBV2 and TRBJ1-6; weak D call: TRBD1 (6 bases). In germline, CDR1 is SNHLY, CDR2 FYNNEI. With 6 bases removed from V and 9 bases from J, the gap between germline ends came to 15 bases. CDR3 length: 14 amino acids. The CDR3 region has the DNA TGTGCCAGCAGAGGGGGGGTGCAGGGTTCACCCCTCCACTTT. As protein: CASRGGVQGSPLHF.

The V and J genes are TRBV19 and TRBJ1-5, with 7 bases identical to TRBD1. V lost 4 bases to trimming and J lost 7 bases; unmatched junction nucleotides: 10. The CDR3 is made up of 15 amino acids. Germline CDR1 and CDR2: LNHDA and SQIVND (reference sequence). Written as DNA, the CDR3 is TGTGCCAGTAGTACCGACAGGGCTCCCCAGCAGCCCCAGCATTTT. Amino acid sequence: CASSTDRAPQQPQHF.

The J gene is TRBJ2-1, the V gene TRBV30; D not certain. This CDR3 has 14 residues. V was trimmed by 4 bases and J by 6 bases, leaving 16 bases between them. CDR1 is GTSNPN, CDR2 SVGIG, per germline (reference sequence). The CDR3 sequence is CAWTVTAGRNEQFF. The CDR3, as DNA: TGTGCCTGGACGGTGACGGCCGGACGCAATGAGCAGTTCTTC.